What follows describes a single T cell receptor beta chain. Its antigen is as yet unknown. This sample is part of a study of cytomegalovirus exposure and HLA in healthy donors. Points from the study as a whole: In terms of immune exposure information, only CMV serostatus was available.

The PCR made use of 60 Vbeta and 13 Jbeta primers. The assay was immunoSEQ multiplex PCR, and TCRdb's table has in-frame clones only and misses some. Of fewer than 250,000 clones listed, roughly four fifths are singletons. The TCR was taken from a girl aged 10-17 years in good health and CMV-seronegative. The sample comprised PBMCs.

The CDR3 reads CAGATTSLTTDTQYF. CDR3 bases: TGTGCCGGGGCTACGACCTCTCTGACCACAGATACGCAGTATTTT. The genes are TRBV2 and TRBJ2-3; possibly TRBD1 for D (5 bases). This CDR3 has 15 amino acids. V lost 11 bases, J lost 2 bases, and 20 bases lay in between. Germline lookup yields CDR1 SNHLY and CDR2 FYNNEI.